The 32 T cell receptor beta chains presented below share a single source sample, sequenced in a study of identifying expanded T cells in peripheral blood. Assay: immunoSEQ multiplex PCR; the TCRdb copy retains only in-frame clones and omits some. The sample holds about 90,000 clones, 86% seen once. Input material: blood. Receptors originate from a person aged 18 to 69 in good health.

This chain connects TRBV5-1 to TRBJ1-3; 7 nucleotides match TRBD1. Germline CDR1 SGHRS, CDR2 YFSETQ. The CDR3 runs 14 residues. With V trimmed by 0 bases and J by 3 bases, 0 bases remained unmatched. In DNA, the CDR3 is TGCGCCAGCAGCTTGGGACAGGGTGGAAACACCATATATTTT. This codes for CASSLGQGGNTIYF.

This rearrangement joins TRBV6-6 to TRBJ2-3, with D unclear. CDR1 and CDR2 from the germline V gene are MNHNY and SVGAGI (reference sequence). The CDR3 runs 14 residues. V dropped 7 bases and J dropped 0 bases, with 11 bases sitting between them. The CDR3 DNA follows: TGTGCCAGCAACTTCCATTATAGCACAGATACGCAGTATTTT. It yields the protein CASNFHYSTDTQYF.

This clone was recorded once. The CDR3 DNA sequence: TGTGCCAGCAGAGAACGGTCGAACACTGAAGCTTTCTTT. It yields the protein CASRERSNTEAFF. The rearrangement joins TRBV2 to TRBJ1-1, with D unresolved. Trimming pared 6 bases from V and 1 base from J, leaving 9 bases between. The germline gives CDR1 SNHLY, CDR2 FYNNEI. The CDR3 loop spans 13 amino acids.

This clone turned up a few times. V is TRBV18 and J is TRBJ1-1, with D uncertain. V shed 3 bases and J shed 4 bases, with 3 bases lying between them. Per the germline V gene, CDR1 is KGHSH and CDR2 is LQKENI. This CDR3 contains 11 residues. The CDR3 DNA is TGTGCCAGCTCACCGGGCACTGAAGCTTTCTTT. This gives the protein CASSPGTEAFF.

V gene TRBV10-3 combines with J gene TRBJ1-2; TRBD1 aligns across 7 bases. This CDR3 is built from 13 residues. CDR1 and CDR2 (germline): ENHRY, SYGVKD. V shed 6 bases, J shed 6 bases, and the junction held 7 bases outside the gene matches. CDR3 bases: TGTGCCATCAGCCGGACAGGATCGGATGGCTACACCTTC. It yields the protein CAISRTGSDGYTF.

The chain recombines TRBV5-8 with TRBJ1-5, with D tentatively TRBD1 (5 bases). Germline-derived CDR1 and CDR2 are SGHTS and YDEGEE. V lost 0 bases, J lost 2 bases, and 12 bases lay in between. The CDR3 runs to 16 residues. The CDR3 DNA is TGTGCCAGCAGCTTGGAAAGGACAATCGGCAATCAGCCCCAGCATTTT. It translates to CASSLERTIGNQPQHF. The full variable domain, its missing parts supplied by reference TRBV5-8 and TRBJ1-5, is EAGVTQSPTHLIKTRGQQATLRCSPISGHTSVYWYQQALGLGLQFLLWYDEGEERNRGNFPPRFSGRQFPNYSSELNVNALELEDSALYLCASSLERTIGNQPQHFGDGTRLSIL.

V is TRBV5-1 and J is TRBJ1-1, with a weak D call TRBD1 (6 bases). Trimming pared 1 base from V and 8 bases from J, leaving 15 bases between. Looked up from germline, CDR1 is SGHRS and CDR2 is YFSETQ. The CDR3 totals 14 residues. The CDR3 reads CASSLMWGPEEAFF. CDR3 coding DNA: TGCGCCAGCAGCTTGATGTGGGGGCCAGAAGAAGCTTTCTTT.

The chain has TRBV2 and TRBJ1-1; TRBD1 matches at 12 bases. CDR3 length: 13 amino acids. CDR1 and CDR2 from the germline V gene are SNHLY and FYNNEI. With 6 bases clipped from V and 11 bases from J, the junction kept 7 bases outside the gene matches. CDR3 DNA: TGTGCCAGCAGGGGGACAGGGGGCGAGGGGGCTTTCTTT. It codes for CASRGTGGEGAFF.

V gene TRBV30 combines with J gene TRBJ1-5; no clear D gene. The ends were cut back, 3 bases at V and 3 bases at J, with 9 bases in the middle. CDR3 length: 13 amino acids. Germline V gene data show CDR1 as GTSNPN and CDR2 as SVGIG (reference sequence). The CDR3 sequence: CAWSAHVNQPQHF. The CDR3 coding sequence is TGTGCCTGGAGCGCCCATGTCAATCAGCCCCAGCATTTT.

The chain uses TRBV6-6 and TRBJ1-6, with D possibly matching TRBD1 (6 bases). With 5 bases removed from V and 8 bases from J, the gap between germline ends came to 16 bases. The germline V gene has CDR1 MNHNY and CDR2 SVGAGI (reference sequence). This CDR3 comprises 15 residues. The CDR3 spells CASSRDKHGDSPLHF. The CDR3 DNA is TGTGCCAGCAGTAGGGACAAACACGGAGATTCACCCCTCCACTTT.

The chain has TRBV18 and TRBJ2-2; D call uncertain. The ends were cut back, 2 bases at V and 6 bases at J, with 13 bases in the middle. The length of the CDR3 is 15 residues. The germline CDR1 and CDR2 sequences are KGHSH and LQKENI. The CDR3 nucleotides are TGTGCCAGCTCACCAAGGCGCCATGGACCCGGGGAGCTGTTTTTT. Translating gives CASSPRRHGPGELFF.

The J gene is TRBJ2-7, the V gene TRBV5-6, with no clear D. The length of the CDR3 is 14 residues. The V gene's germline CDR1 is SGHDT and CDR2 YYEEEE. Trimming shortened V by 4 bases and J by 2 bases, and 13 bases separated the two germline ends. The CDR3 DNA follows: TGTGCCAGCAGCGTTGCTAGGAGCGCCTACGAGCAGTACTTC. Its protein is CASSVARSAYEQYF.

The CDR3 DNA reads as TGCGCCAGCAGCGTTATCGTCTCTGGGGCCAACGTCCTGACTTTC. Encoded protein: CASSVIVSGANVLTF. The chain combines TRBV5-1 with TRBJ2-6; D remains unclear. V lost 4 bases, J lost 0 bases, and 8 bases lay in between. The CDR3 is made up of 15 amino acids. The V gene's germline CDR1 is SGHRS and CDR2 YFSETQ. The entire variable domain, with the rest obtained from reference TRBV5-1 and TRBJ2-6, is as follows: KAGVTQTPRYLIKTRGQQVTLSCSPISGHRSVSWYQQTPGQGLQFLFEYFSETQRNKGNFPGRFSGRQFSNSRSEMNVSTLELGDSALYLCASSVIVSGANVLTFGAGSRLTVL.

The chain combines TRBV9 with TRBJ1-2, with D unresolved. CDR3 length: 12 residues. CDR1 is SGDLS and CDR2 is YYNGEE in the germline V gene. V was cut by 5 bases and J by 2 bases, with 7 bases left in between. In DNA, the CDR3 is TGTGCCAGCAGTATGGCGAACTATGGCTACACCTTC. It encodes CASSMANYGYTF.

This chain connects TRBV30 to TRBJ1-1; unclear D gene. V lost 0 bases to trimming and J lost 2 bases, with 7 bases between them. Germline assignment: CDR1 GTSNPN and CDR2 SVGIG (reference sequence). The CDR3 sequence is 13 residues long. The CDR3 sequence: CAWSVADNTEAFF. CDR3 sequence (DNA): TGTGCCTGGAGTGTAGCAGACAACACTGAAGCTTTCTTT.

The CDR3 loop is CASSLVRGGSGANVLTF. As DNA, the CDR3 is TGTGCCAGCAGCCTGGTTCGAGGGGGTTCTGGGGCCAACGTCCTGACTTTC. The rearrangement links TRBV5-6 to TRBJ2-6; D is possibly TRBD1 (6 bases). CDR3 size: 17 residues. The V end was cut by 4 bases, the J end by 1 base, with 15 bases between. Germline assignment: CDR1 SGHDT and CDR2 YYEEEE.

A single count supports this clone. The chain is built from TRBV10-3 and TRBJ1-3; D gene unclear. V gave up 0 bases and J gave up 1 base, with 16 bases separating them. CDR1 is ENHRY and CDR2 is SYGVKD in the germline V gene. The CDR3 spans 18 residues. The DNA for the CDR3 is TGTGCCATCAGTGAGTCGATGGGTTACACCCAATCTGGAAACACCATATATTTT. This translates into CAISESMGYTQSGNTIYF.

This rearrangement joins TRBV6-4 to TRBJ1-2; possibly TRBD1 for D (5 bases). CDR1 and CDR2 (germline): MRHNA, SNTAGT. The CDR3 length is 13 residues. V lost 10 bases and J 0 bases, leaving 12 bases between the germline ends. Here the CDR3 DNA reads TGTGCCATGAAAGGGGAATCTAACTATGGCTACACCTTC. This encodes CAMKGESNYGYTF.

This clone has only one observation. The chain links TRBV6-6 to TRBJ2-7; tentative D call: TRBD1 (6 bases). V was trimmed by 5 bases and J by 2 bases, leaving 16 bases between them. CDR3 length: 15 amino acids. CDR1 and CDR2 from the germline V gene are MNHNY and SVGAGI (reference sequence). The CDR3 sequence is CASSRQDNPTYEQYF. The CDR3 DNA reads TGTGCCAGCAGTCGACAGGATAACCCCACCTACGAGCAGTACTTC.

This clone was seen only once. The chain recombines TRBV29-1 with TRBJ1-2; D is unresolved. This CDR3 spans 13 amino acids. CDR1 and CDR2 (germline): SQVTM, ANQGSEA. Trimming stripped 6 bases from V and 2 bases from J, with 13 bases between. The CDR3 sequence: CSVALDGNYGYTF. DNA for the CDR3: TGCAGCGTGGCGTTGGACGGGAACTATGGCTACACCTTC.

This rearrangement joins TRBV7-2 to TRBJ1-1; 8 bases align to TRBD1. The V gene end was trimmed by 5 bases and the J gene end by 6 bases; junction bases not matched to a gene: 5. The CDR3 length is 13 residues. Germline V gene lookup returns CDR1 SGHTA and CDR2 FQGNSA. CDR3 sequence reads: CASSRDRGAEAFF. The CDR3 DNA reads TGTGCCAGCAGCCGAGACAGGGGCGCTGAAGCTTTCTTT.

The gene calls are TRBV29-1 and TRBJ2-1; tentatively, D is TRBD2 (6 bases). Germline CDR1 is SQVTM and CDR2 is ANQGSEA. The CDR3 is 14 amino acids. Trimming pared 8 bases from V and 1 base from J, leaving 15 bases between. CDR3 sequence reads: CSPILGTSYNEQFF. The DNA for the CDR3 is TGCAGCCCTATCCTAGGGACTTCCTACAATGAGCAGTTCTTC.

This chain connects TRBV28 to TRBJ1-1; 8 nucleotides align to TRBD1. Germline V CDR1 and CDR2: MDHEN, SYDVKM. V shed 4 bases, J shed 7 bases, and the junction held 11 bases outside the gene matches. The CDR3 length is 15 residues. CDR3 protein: CASSSPGGYKVEAFF. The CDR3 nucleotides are TGTGCCAGCAGTTCCCCAGGGGGCTATAAAGTTGAAGCTTTCTTT. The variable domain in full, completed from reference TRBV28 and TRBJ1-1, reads DVKVTQSSRYLVKRTGEKVFLECVQDMDHENMFWYRQDPGLGLRLIYFSYDVKMKEKGDIPEGYSVSREKKERFSLILESASTNQTSMYLCASSSPGGYKVEAFFGQGTRLTVV.

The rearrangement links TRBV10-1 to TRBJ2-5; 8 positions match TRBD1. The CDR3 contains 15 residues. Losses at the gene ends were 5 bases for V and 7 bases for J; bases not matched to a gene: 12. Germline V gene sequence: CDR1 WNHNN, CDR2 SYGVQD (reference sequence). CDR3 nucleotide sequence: TGCGCCAGCAGTCCCCAGGACAGGGCCCTGGGGACCCAGTACTTC. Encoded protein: CASSPQDRALGTQYF.

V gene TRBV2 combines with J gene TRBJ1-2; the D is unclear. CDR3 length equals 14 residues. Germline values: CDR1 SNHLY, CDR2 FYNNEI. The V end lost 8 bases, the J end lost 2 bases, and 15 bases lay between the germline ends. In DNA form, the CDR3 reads TGTGCCAGCGGGCAGAGCGAACCCAACTATGGCTACACCTTC. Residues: CASGQSEPNYGYTF.

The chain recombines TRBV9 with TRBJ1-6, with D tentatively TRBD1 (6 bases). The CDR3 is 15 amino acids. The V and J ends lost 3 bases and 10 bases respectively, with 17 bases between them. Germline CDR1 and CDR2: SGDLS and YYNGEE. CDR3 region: CASSANTGFGSPLHF. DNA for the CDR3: TGTGCCAGCAGCGCCAATACAGGGTTCGGCTCACCCCTCCACTTT.

The CDR3 here is CASRPIQNTEAFF. DNA for the CDR3: TGCGCCAGCCGCCCAATTCAGAACACTGAAGCTTTCTTT. The gene calls are TRBV5-1 and TRBJ1-1, with D uncertain. The CDR3 loop spans 13 amino acids. Germline V gives CDR1 SGHRS, CDR2 YFSETQ. V was cut by 7 bases and J by 1 base, with 11 bases left in between. The variable domain in full, completed from reference TRBV5-1 and TRBJ1-1, reads KAGVTQTPRYLIKTRGQQVTLSCSPISGHRSVSWYQQTPGQGLQFLFEYFSETQRNKGNFPGRFSGRQFSNSRSEMNVSTLELGDSALYLCASRPIQNTEAFFGQGTRLTVV.

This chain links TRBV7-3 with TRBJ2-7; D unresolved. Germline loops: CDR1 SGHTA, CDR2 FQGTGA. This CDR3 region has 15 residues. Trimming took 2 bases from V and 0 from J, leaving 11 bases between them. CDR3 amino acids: CASSLATLSSYEQYF. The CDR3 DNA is TGTGCCAGCAGCTTAGCAACTCTAAGCTCCTACGAGCAGTACTTC.

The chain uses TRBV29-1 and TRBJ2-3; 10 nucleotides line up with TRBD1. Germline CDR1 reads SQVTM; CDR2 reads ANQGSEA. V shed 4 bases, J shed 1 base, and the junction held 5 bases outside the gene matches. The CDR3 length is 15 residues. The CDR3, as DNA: TGCAGCGTTGGGGACAGGGGAAGGGGCACAGATACGCAGTATTTT. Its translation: CSVGDRGRGTDTQYF.

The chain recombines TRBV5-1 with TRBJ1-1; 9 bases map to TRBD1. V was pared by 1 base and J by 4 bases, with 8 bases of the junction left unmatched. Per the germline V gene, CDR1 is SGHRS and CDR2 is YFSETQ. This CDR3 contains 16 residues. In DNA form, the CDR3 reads TGCGCCAGCAGCTTGTTGGGACAGGGCATGGGCACTGAAGCTTTCTTT. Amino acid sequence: CASSLLGQGMGTEAFF.

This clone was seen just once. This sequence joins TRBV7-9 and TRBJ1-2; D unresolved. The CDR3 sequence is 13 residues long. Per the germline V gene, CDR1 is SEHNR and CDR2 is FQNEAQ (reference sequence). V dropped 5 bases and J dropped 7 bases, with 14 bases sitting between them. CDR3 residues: CASSVSSLRGYTF. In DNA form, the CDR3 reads TGTGCCAGCAGCGTATCCTCTTTGCGTGGCTACACCTTC.

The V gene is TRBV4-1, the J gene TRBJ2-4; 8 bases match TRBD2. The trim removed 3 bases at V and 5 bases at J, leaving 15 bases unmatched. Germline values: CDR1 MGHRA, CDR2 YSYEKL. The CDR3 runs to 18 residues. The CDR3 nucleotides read TGCGCCAGCAGCCATGAACACGGGACTAGTGGGGACCAAAACATTCAGTACTTC. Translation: CASSHEHGTSGDQNIQYF.